The entry below describes one TCR beta chain. Germline V CDR1 and CDR2: GTSNPN, SVGIG (reference sequence). The CDR3 consists of 16 residues. Trimming removed 4 bases from V and 3 bases from J; junction bases left unmatched: 12. Here immunoSEQ multiplex PCR was the method, and the copy in TCRdb shows in-frame clones only, minus some. The sample yields 22,000 or so clones, 80% to 90% seen once. These data belong to a study of OX40 agonist ivuxolimab in advanced cancers. Study-wide background: Patients were treated with intravenous ivuxolimab, dosed at 0.01 to 10 mg/kg and infused every 2 weeks. Patients treated during dose escalation were battling hepatocellular carcinoma, melanoma, renal cell or head and neck cancer.

If patients had autoimmune disease history or systemic immunosuppression, they were excluded. This chain joins TRBV30 and TRBJ2-7, with 10 bases matching TRBD2. The sequence derives from an adult with an advanced solid tumor such as melanoma, head and neck, liver or kidney cancer. The source was CD4+ or CD8+ T cells sorted from blood, collected in a trial of the OX40 agonist ivuxolimab. DNA of the CDR3: TGTGCCTGGAATTCCCGAGCGGGAGGGCCTGACTACGAGCAGTACTTC. Translated: CAWNSRAGGPDYEQYF.